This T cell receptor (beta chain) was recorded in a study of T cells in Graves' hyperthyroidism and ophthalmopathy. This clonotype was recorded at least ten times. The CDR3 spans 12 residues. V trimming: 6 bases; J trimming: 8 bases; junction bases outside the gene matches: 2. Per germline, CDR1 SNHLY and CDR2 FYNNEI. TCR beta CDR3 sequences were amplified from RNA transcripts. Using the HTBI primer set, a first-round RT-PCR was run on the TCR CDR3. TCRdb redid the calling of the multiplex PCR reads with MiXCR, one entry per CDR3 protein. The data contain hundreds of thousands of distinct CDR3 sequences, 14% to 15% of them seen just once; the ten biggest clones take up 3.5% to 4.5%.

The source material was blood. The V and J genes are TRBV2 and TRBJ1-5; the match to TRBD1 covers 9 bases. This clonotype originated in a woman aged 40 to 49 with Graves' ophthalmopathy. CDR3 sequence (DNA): TGTGCCAGCAGACGGACAGGGGAGCCCCAGCATTTT. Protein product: CASRRTGEPQHF.